The entry below gives a single TCR beta chain sequence along with its context. Its specificity is unknown. This record comes from a study of OX40 agonist ivuxolimab in advanced cancers. Clones were read by immunoSEQ multiplex PCR, and TCRdb kept only the in-frame ones, dropping some. The profile covers 53,000 or so clones, with about four fifths appearing a single time and 2% to 3% taken by the ten largest. V lost 8 bases and J 0 bases, leaving 14 bases between the germline ends. Germline CDR1 MRHNA, CDR2 SNTAGT. The CDR3 loop spans 16 amino acids. General observations from the study: Clones of CD4+ and CD8+ blood T cells grew by week 6 at doses of 0.1 to 3.0 mg/kg. Not determined was the antigen specificity of the expanded peripheral T cells.

Here the sequenced sample was CD4+ or CD8+ T cells sorted from blood, taken in a trial of the OX40 agonist ivuxolimab. The chain joins TRBV6-4 to TRBJ2-6; maybe TRBD1 (6 bases). The receptor comes from an adult with an advanced solid tumor such as melanoma, head and neck, liver or kidney cancer. The CDR3 loop reads CASSSDSFSGANVLTF. DNA of the CDR3: TGTGCCAGCTCCTCGGACAGCTTCTCTGGGGCCAACGTCCTGACTTTC.